The T cell receptor beta chain under discussion was sequenced for a study of Tregs in tolerant kidney transplant recipients. Study-level findings and limits: Validation in larger populations is needed because few patients were studied. Expanding Tregs on activated donor B cells appeared to best identify donor-specific TCRbeta clones. No direct test of biological reproducibility was done here.

Comment on this clone: What it binds is not known.

Unstimulated regulatory T cells (CD4+CD25+CD127-), CD4+CD25- non-regulatory cells, CD4 and CD8 cells were FACS-sorted from thawed PBMCs. Profiled with immunoSEQ multiplex PCR; TCRdb holds only in-frame clones, not every one. The data contain some 88,000 clones, 90% to 95% of them singletons. This CDR3 spans 15 amino acids. Germline assignment: CDR1 LNHNV and CDR2 YYDKDF (reference sequence). Trimming stripped 8 bases from V and 5 bases from J, with 22 bases between. The rearrangement links TRBV15 to TRBJ2-7; TRBD2 might be the D (6 bases). Sequencing was done on a sample of CD8+ T cells from blood. The receptor was isolated from a human donor in good health. CDR3 in amino acids: CATSRERRWGDEQYF. The CDR3 DNA follows: TGTGCCACCTCACGGGAGAGAAGGTGGGGAGACGAGCAGTACTTC.